A selection of T cell receptor beta chains follows, all from one sample in a study of blood T cell repertoires in COVID-19. Profiled with immunoSEQ multiplex PCR; TCRdb holds only in-frame clones, not every one. This sample has about 93,000 clones, with roughly 85% found just once. Material for sequencing was peripheral blood. The origin of the receptors is a human donor in a cohort sampled during active COVID-19. Both conserved end residues are trimmed from each CDR3. Each record gives: D gene, V gene, CDR3 protein. A D gene is named only where the DNA matches it firmly.

D gene: TRBD1; V gene: TRBV20-1; CDR3 protein: SAPGGYEQY
D gene: -; V gene: TRBV27; CDR3 protein: ASSLSRRGPTANIQY
D gene: -; V gene: TRBV25-1; CDR3 protein: ASSEGGRGYTGELF
D gene: TRBD2; V gene: TRBV11-2; CDR3 protein: ASSRMSGGSSYNEQF
D gene: TRBD2; V gene: TRBV5-5; CDR3 protein: ASSSIAGSTDTQY
D gene: -; V gene: TRBV3-1/TRBV3-2; CDR3 protein: ASSQAQGNSPLH
D gene: TRBD2; V gene: TRBV6-1; CDR3 protein: ASSESGVAYEQY
D gene: TRBD2; V gene: TRBV11-2; CDR3 protein: ASSLFSGRSYYSYNEQF
D gene: TRBD1; V gene: TRBV5-1; CDR3 protein: ASSWDRGNTEAF
D gene: -; V gene: TRBV19; CDR3 protein: ASSLAGNSDNEKLF
D gene: TRBD1; V gene: TRBV29-1; CDR3 protein: SVGGQGGYEQY
D gene: TRBD2; V gene: TRBV15; CDR3 protein: ATTTGGLDTDTQY
D gene: TRBD1; V gene: TRBV12-3/TRBV12-4; CDR3 protein: ASRGTGGSTQY
D gene: -; V gene: TRBV2; CDR3 protein: ASRSEAVSTGELF
D gene: -; V gene: TRBV6-1; CDR3 protein: ASSERQGYGYT
D gene: TRBD1; V gene: TRBV5-8; CDR3 protein: ASSRREGASYNEQF
D gene: -; V gene: TRBV28; CDR3 protein: ASTANYGYT
D gene: -; V gene: TRBV2; CDR3 protein: ASKGTRSNEKLF
D gene: TRBD2; V gene: TRBV28; CDR3 protein: ASSFALAGVQETQY
D gene: -; V gene: TRBV19; CDR3 protein: ASSTVDKNTEAF
D gene: -; V gene: TRBV5-1; CDR3 protein: ASSPDYVSGNTIY
D gene: TRBD1; V gene: TRBV3-1/TRBV3-2; CDR3 protein: ASSSTGFKSTQY
D gene: -; V gene: TRBV7-8; CDR3 protein: ASSLQGSGYGYT
D gene: TRBD1; V gene: TRBV7-8; CDR3 protein: AKRQGLIYNEQF
D gene: -; V gene: TRBV15; CDR3 protein: ATSRDQGPYEQY
D gene: -; V gene: TRBV10-3; CDR3 protein: AISDGWGGTNEKLF
D gene: -; V gene: TRBV3-1/TRBV3-2; CDR3 protein: ASSRGRLYTEAF
D gene: TRBD1; V gene: TRBV5-1; CDR3 protein: ASSGGQGAYNNY
D gene: TRBD1; V gene: TRBV18; CDR3 protein: ASSAQGIHEQF
D gene: -; V gene: TRBV6-1; CDR3 protein: ASSEGASNGYT
D gene: -; V gene: TRBV5-6; CDR3 protein: ASRPPGQMNTEAF
D gene: TRBD2; V gene: TRBV4-1; CDR3 protein: ASSPGWASGGSTDTQY
D gene: -; V gene: TRBV19; CDR3 protein: ASSIGGGAGDTQY